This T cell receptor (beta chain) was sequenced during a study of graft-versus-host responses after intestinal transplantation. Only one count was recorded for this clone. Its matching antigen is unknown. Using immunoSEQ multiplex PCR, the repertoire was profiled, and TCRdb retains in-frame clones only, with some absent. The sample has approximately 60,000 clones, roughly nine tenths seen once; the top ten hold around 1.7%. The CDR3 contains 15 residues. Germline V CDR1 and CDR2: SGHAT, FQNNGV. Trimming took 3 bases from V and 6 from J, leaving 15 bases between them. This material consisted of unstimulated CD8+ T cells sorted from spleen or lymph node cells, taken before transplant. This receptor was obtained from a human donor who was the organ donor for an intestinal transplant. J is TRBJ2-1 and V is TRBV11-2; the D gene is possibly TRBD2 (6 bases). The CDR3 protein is CASSFGGSSSNEQFF. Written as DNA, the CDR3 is TGTGCCAGCAGCTTTGGAGGGTCTTCGTCCAATGAGCAGTTCTTC.